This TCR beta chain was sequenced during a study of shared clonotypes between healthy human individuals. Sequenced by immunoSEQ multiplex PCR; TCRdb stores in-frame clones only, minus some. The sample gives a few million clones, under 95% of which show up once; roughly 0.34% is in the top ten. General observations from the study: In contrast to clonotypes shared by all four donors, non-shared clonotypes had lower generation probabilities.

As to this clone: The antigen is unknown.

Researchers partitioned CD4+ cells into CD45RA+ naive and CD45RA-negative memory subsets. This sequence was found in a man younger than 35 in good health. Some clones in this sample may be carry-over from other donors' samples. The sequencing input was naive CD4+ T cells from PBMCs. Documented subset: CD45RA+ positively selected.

The CDR3 nucleotides are TGTGCCAGCAGTGGACAGGGGCCCACAGATACGCAGTATTTT. This translates into CASSGQGPTDTQYF. This rearrangement joins TRBV2 to TRBJ2-3, with 8 positions matching TRBD1. Germline loops: CDR1 SNHLY, CDR2 FYNNEI. The CDR3 has 14 residues. With V trimmed by 4 bases and J by 2 bases, 2 bases remained unmatched. Filled out from reference TRBV2 and TRBJ2-3, the complete variable domain reads EPEVTQTPSHQVTQMGQEVILRCVPISNHLYFYWYRQILGQKVEFLVSFYNNEISEKSEIFDDQFSVERPDGSNFTLKIRSTKLEDSAMYFCASSGQGPTDTQYFGPGTRLTVL.